These 10 T cell receptor beta chains share one sample of origin, sequenced in a study of post-analysis software for immune sequencing data. Presence of unique molecular identifiers characterized the TCR beta cDNA libraries. TCRdb independently ran MiXCR on the PCR reads; one entry per CDR3 protein. Of around 710,000 distinct CDR3 sequences detected, roughly 46% appear once; the ten largest clones hold roughly 4.9%. For these receptors, no antigen is known. Study conclusions and caveats: Controls showed lower frequencies than patients for five or six TRBV segments, and TRBV5-6, TRBV5-1 and TRBV20-1 were among these.

Sequencing was done on a sample of blood. The receptors originated from a girl between 10 and 17 years old with multiple sclerosis.

This chain connects TRBV10-3 to TRBJ2-5, with 7 bases matching TRBD2. Looked up from germline, CDR1 is ENHRY and CDR2 is SYGVKD. This CDR3 is built from 15 residues. J gave up 3 bases and V 3 bases, and 7 bases lay outside the gene matches. The CDR3 region is CAISDLGGSKETQYF. The DNA for the CDR3 is TGTGCCATCAGTGATCTCGGGGGGTCAAAAGAGACCCAGTACTTC.

The chain joins TRBV4-1 to TRBJ2-1, with TRBD1 identical over 7 bases. The CDR3 runs 17 residues. Germline CDR1 and CDR2: MGHRA and YSYEKL. Trimming at V came to 0 bases and at J to 3 bases, leaving 8 bases not matched to a gene. The CDR3 DNA is TGCGCCAGCAGCCAAGATCTCGGTCAGGGGGACTACAATGAGCAGTTCTTC. Translating gives CASSQDLGQGDYNEQFF.

A few counts support this clonotype. The chain joins TRBV9 to TRBJ1-4, with D hard to call. Per the germline V gene, CDR1 is SGDLS and CDR2 is YYNGEE. V lost 0 bases and J lost 10, with 10 bases in between. The CDR3 runs 13 residues. Here the CDR3 reads CASSVGPGGKLFF. In nucleotides, the CDR3 is TGTGCCAGCAGCGTAGGACCGGGTGGAAAACTGTTTTTT.

The CDR3 DNA sequence: TGTGCCAGCGCGGGACGAGGGAAAAACATTCAGTACTTC. Translation: CASAGRGKNIQYF. The rearrangement joins TRBV18 to TRBJ2-4; a weak D match, TRBD2 (6 bases). Germline V lookup: CDR1 KGHSH, CDR2 LQKENI. Trimming took off 8 bases at V and 4 bases at J, with 12 bases between the two ends. The CDR3 consists of 13 residues. The full variable domain, with the rest looked up from reference TRBV18 and TRBJ2-4, is NAGVMQNPRHLVRRRGQEARLRCSPMKGHSHVYWYRQLPEEGLKFMVYLQKENIIDESGMPKERFSAEFPKEGPSILRIQQVVRGDSAAYFCASAGRGKNIQYFGAGTRLSVL.

This chain links TRBV20-1 with TRBJ2-5; D perhaps matches TRBD2 (5 bases). The J call is uncertain, as TRBJ2-7 better fits the DNA end. The germline gives CDR1 DFQATT, CDR2 SNEGSKA (reference sequence). The CDR3 consists of 13 residues. CDR3 loop: CSARLASGYEQYF. Here the CDR3 DNA reads TGCAGTGCTAGACTAGCATCGGGCTACGAGCAGTACTTC.

V and J are TRBV12-3 or TRBV12-4 and TRBJ2-1, with TRBD2 matching over 15 bases. V was clipped by 5 bases and J by 0 bases; unmatched bases: 5. CDR3 length: 18 residues. CDR3 protein: CASSLGTSGRSSYNEQFF. CDR3 DNA: TGTGCCAGCAGTCTGGGGACTAGCGGGAGGAGCTCCTACAATGAGCAGTTCTTC.

The chain is built from TRBV27 and TRBJ1-2; D is ambiguous. V lost 4 bases, J lost 3 bases, and 21 bases lay in between. CDR1 is MNHEY, CDR2 SMNVEV, per germline (reference sequence). This CDR3 has 17 residues. The CDR3 reads CASSSTSSANWDYGYTF. CDR3 coding DNA: TGTGCCAGCAGTTCGACCTCATCAGCGAACTGGGACTATGGCTACACCTTC.

CDR3 sequence reads: CASTLTSGEDTQYF. CDR3 DNA sequence: TGTGCCAGCACCTTGACTAGCGGGGAGGATACGCAGTATTTT. The J gene is TRBJ2-3, the V gene TRBV27; 11 bases align to TRBD2. There are 14 residues in the CDR3. Germline CDR1 is MNHEY and CDR2 is SMNVEV (reference sequence). With 7 bases clipped from V and 6 bases from J, the junction kept 6 bases outside the gene matches.

Only a few counts were recorded for this clonotype. The gene calls are TRBV15 and TRBJ1-4; 7 bases align to TRBD1. This CDR3 is 15 amino acids long. V shed 3 bases, J shed 6 bases, and the junction held 7 bases outside the gene matches. CDR1 LNHNV and CDR2 YYDKDF come from the germline V gene (reference sequence). DNA of the CDR3: TGTGCCACCAGCAGTAGACAGGGAATGGATGAAAAACTGTTTTTT. Protein: CATSSRQGMDEKLFF.

Remarks on this clonotype: One junction end disagrees with the germline gene, perhaps due to a read error. V is TRBV20-1 and J is TRBJ2-1; D not resolved. The germline gives CDR1 DFQATT, CDR2 SNEGSKA (reference sequence). This CDR3 has 11 residues. This CDR3 is CGAPGLNEQFF. The CDR3 DNA follows: TGCGGTGCCCCCGGGCTCAATGAGCAGTTCTTC.